A selection of T cell receptor beta chains follows, all from one sample in a study of blood T cell repertoires in COVID-19. The data were produced by immunoSEQ multiplex PCR, yet TCRdb's version contains in-frame clones alone and is incomplete. The top ten hold 1% to 1.5% of the sample, which has a few hundred thousand clones, around 83% seen once. Sequencing was carried out using peripheral blood. The receptors stem from a woman aged 45-60 years with acute or convalescent COVID-19. CDR3s include the opening cysteine and the closing phenylalanine or tryptophan. D genes are given only for firm matches. Clone size is shown for a subset of rows, as once, few, many or a class of expanded clone.

V	size	D	J	CDR3	DNA
TRBV30	few	-	TRBJ1-1	CAWIKNTEAFF	TGTGCCTGGATAAAGAACACTGAAGCTTTCTTT
TRBV24-1	-	TRBD1	TRBJ1-2	CATSGFRSGTGSFINYGYTF	TGTGCCACCAGTGGCTTCCGATCCGGGACAGGGAGCTTTATTAACTATGGCTACACCTTC
TRBV24-1	-	-	TRBJ2-4	CATSDTGGAKNIQYF	TGTGCCACCAGTGATACCGGCGGAGCCAAAAACATTCAGTACTTC
TRBV12-5	-	TRBD1	TRBJ1-1	CASGLGQGQSEAFF	TGTGCTAGTGGTTTGGGACAGGGGCAAAGTGAAGCTTTCTTT
TRBV18	-	-	TRBJ1-2	CASSPGTAAHGYGYTF	TGTGCCAGCTCACCGGGCACAGCCGCACACGGCTATGGCTACACCTTC
TRBV13	-	-	TRBJ2-2	CASSSPGNEAGELFF	TGTGCCAGCAGCTCTCCGGGAAACGAGGCCGGGGAGCTGTTTTTT
TRBV2	-	TRBD2	TRBJ2-2	CASSESETSLAGELFF	TGTGCCAGCAGTGAAAGCGAGACTAGCCTTGCCGGGGAGCTGTTTTTT
TRBV5-1	-	-	TRBJ1-1	CASSLSATMNTEAFF	TGCGCCAGCAGCTTGAGCGCTACCATGAACACTGAAGCTTTCTTT
TRBV5-1	many	-	TRBJ2-1	CASSRAGPEVDEQFF	TGCGCCAGCAGCCGGGCGGGACCTGAAGTCGATGAGCAGTTCTTC
TRBV4-1	-	-	TRBJ1-1	CASSQKIGWAGAEAFF	TGCGCCAGCAGCCAGAAGATAGGGTGGGCGGGGGCTGAAGCTTTCTTT
TRBV11-2	-	TRBD2	TRBJ2-1	CASSLVAGGIYNEQFF	TGTGCCAGCAGCTTGGTAGCGGGGGGAATTTACAATGAGCAGTTCTTC
TRBV10-3	-	-	TRBJ1-1	CATSGAGGGTEAFF	TGTGCCACCTCAGGGGCCGGTGGAGGCACTGAAGCTTTCTTT
TRBV6-1	-	TRBD2	TRBJ2-3	CASSEQLAGDMYTQYF	TGTGCCAGCAGTGAACAGCTAGCGGGAGATATGTATACGCAGTATTTT
TRBV3-1/TRBV3-2	-	-	TRBJ2-6	CASSQDRGTAGANVLTF	TGTGCCAGCAGCCAAGATCGGGGGACAGCAGGGGCCAACGTCCTGACTTTC
TRBV5-1	-	-	TRBJ1-2	CASSLGGNYGYTF	TGCGCCAGCAGCTTAGGGGGAAACTATGGCTACACCTTC
TRBV19	-	-	TRBJ1-2	CASSSRQWSYTF	TGTGCCAGTAGTTCTAGACAGTGGAGCTACACCTTC
TRBV18	-	TRBD1	TRBJ1-5	CASSPRQGAGNQPQHF	TGTGCCAGCTCACCACGACAGGGGGCCGGCAATCAGCCCCAGCATTTT
TRBV7-9	few	-	TRBJ2-1	CASSSLGGEQFF	TGTGCCAGCAGCTCCCTAGGCGGTGAGCAGTTCTTC
TRBV7-9	-	TRBD1	TRBJ1-6	CASSRRGQGSSPLHF	TGTGCCAGCAGCCGACGCGGACAGGGGAGTTCACCCCTCCACTTT
TRBV5-1	-	TRBD1	TRBJ1-1	CASAGGENTEAFF	TGCGCCAGCGCAGGGGGCGAGAACACTGAAGCTTTCTTT
TRBV11-1	once	TRBD1	TRBJ1-2	CASSFSGQGAYGYTF	TGTGCCAGCAGCTTCTCGGGACAGGGGGCCTATGGCTACACCTTC
TRBV11-1	-	TRBD1	TRBJ2-1	CASSPNRGSSYNEQFF	TGTGCCAGCAGCCCCAACAGGGGAAGCTCCTACAATGAGCAGTTCTTC
TRBV7-9	-	-	TRBJ1-1	CASTAPLRGTEAFF	TGTGCCAGCACGGCCCCTTTAAGGGGCACTGAAGCTTTCTTT
TRBV19	-	TRBD1	TRBJ1-1	CASRNRQGKGNTEAFF	TGTGCCAGTAGAAATCGACAGGGTAAGGGGAACACTGAAGCTTTCTTT
TRBV6-1	once	TRBD1	TRBJ1-1	CASSARDRGPGTEAFF	TGTGCCAGCAGTGCCCGGGACAGGGGGCCGGGGACTGAAGCTTTCTTT
TRBV19	-	TRBD1	TRBJ2-3	CASSRTGSYATDTQYF	TGTGCCAGTAGTCGGACAGGGAGCTATGCCACAGATACGCAGTATTTT
TRBV5-1	-	-	TRBJ1-5	CASSFWGDQPQHF	TGCGCCAGCAGCTTTTGGGGAGATCAGCCCCAGCATTTT
TRBV27	-	-	TRBJ1-1	CASSPRQITEAFF	TGTGCCAGCAGTCCCCGACAGATCACTGAAGCTTTCTTT
TRBV5-1	-	TRBD2	TRBJ2-5	CASSWTSREETQYF	TGCGCCAGCAGCTGGACTAGCCGCGAGGAGACCCAGTACTTC
TRBV3-1/TRBV3-2	-	-	TRBJ2-7	CASSLAAYEQYF	TGTGCCAGCAGCCTAGCGGCTTACGAGCAGTACTTC
TRBV7-3	-	TRBD2	TRBJ2-1	CASSLGTRGEQFF	TGTGCCAGCAGCCTGGGGACTAGGGGTGAGCAGTTCTTC
TRBV7-9	-	-	TRBJ1-2	CASSLDGYGYTF	TGTGCCAGCAGCCTCGACGGGTATGGCTACACCTTC
TRBV18	few	TRBD1	TRBJ2-6	CASSVGTGAGANVLTF	TGTGCCAGCTCGGTGGGGACAGGGGCTGGGGCCAACGTCCTGACTTTC
TRBV12-5	once	-	TRBJ1-5	CASALLTSSNQPQHF	TGTGCTAGTGCCTTATTGACATCTAGCAATCAGCCCCAGCATTTT
TRBV6-4	-	TRBD2	TRBJ2-2	CASSDSGLAGGNTGELFF	TGTGCCAGCAGTGACTCGGGACTAGCGGGGGGCAACACCGGGGAGCTGTTTTTT
TRBV29-1	-	-	TRBJ1-1	CSGAGGSVTEAFF	TGCAGCGGGGCTGGGGGGTCGGTCACTGAAGCTTTCTTT
TRBV5-1	-	TRBD1	TRBJ2-1	CASRAGTGGGEQFF	TGCGCCAGCAGGGCAGGGACAGGGGGTGGTGAGCAGTTCTTC
TRBV18	-	TRBD1	TRBJ2-3	CASVNRGRSTDTQYF	TGTGCCAGCGTTAACAGGGGGAGGAGCACAGATACGCAGTATTTT
TRBV7-2	once	-	TRBJ2-3	CASSLGMRGFTDTQYF	TGTGCCAGCAGCTTGGGTATGAGGGGGTTCACAGATACGCAGTATTTT
TRBV2	-	-	TRBJ1-5	CASSPGAQPQHF	TGTGCCAGCAGCCCTGGAGCACAGCCCCAGCATTTT
TRBV2	-	TRBD1	TRBJ1-3	CASGDRGVNSGNTIYF	TGTGCCAGCGGGGACAGGGGCGTCAACTCTGGAAACACCATATATTTT
TRBV5-1	-	-	TRBJ1-1	CASSQGQNTEAFF	TGCGCCAGCAGCCAGGGGCAGAACACTGAAGCTTTCTTT
TRBV6-1	-	-	TRBJ1-2	CASSESRQNGYTF	TGTGCCAGCAGTGAGTCCCGACAGAACGGCTACACCTTC
TRBV19	-	TRBD1	TRBJ1-1	CASSIVGQGIPEAFF	TGTGCCAGTAGTATCGTCGGACAGGGAATCCCTGAAGCTTTCTTT
TRBV19	-	TRBD1	TRBJ1-4	CASSDRGINEKLFF	TGTGCCAGTAGCGACAGGGGAATTAATGAAAAACTGTTTTTT
TRBV7-2	-	-	TRBJ2-3	CASSGTGSGTQYF	TGTGCCAGCAGCGGGACTGGGAGTGGTACGCAGTATTTT
TRBV9	-	-	TRBJ2-5	CASSVAGTPGQETQYF	TGTGCCAGCAGCGTAGCCGGGACACCCGGTCAAGAGACCCAGTACTTC
TRBV7-2	-	-	TRBJ2-3	CASSLGRAVDTQYF	TGTGCCAGCAGCTTAGGGAGGGCTGTAGATACGCAGTATTTT
TRBV6-5	-	-	TRBJ1-5	CASSYPSGAVQPQHF	TGTGCCAGCAGTTACCCCTCAGGGGCTGTACAGCCCCAGCATTTT
TRBV6-4	few	TRBD1	TRBJ1-1	CASSPGTGGAITEAFF	TGTGCCAGCAGCCCCGGGACAGGGGGCGCGATCACTGAAGCTTTCTTT
TRBV11-1	few	TRBD2	TRBJ2-7	CASSPGGAAREQYF	TGTGCCAGCAGCCCCGGGGGGGCCGCGCGAGAGCAGTACTTC
TRBV11-3	-	-	TRBJ2-7	CASSAQGREQYF	TGTGCCAGCAGCGCACAGGGAAGGGAGCAGTACTTC
TRBV10-1	-	-	TRBJ2-7	CASNPRELSEKNTEQYF	TGCGCCAGTAACCCGCGGGAACTATCAGAAAAGAATACCGAGCAGTACTTC
TRBV3-1/TRBV3-2	-	-	TRBJ2-2	CASSQVHPSQAGSPTAGELFF	TGTGCCAGCAGCCAAGTTCACCCAAGCCAAGCCGGGAGTCCGACCGCCGGGGAGCTGTTTTTT
TRBV7-8	-	-	TRBJ1-4	CASSLAGGRDEKLFF	TGTGCCAGCAGCTTAGCGGGGGGGAGGGATGAAAAACTGTTTTTT
TRBV5-8	-	TRBD1	TRBJ2-2	CASSLVSQGAGELFF	TGTGCCAGCAGCTTGGTCAGTCAGGGGGCCGGGGAGCTGTTTTTT
TRBV12-3/TRBV12-4	-	-	TRBJ2-5	CASSRDIGTQYF	TGTGCCAGCAGTCGGGACATCGGGACCCAGTACTTC
TRBV28	-	TRBD1	TRBJ1-3	CASSWSPTGTGNTIYF	TGTGCCAGCAGTTGGTCCCCGACAGGGACTGGAAACACCATATATTTT